This entry features one T cell receptor (beta chain) sequence. Assay: immunoSEQ multiplex PCR; the TCRdb copy retains only in-frame clones and omits some. The sample gives about 310,000 clones, over 75% of which show up once; 1% is in the top ten. The CDR3 length is 15 residues. The germline V gene has CDR1 MNHNY and CDR2 SVGAGI (reference sequence). V gave up 6 bases and J gave up 1 base, with 16 bases separating them. The sample originates from a study of blood T cell repertoires in COVID-19. Material: peripheral blood. This clonotype originated in a man aged 50 to 60 with active or convalescent COVID-19. The chain recombines TRBV6-6 with TRBJ2-7; tentatively, D is TRBD2 (7 bases). CDR3 loop: CASRGGARVSYEQYF. The CDR3 region has the DNA TGTGCCAGCAGGGGGGGGGCGCGGGTATCCTACGAGCAGTACTTC.